These 20 T cell receptor beta chains came from one sample sequenced in a study of persistence of HIV-infected CD4 T cells. The immunoSEQ assay was version 4, run in survey mode. The repertoire was sequenced with immunoSEQ multiplex PCR; TCRdb's copy has only in-frame clones and lacks some. This sample has about 43,000 clones, with more than 80% found just once. Antigen specificity for these receptors is unknown. Anti-CD3/anti-CD28 beads served as a nonspecific positive control stimulus. Sorting selected CD4+ T cells upregulating both CD40 ligand and CD69. Here the sequenced sample was CD4+ T cells sorted from PBMCs after approximately 19-hour stimulation, taken from a patient who received antiretroviral therapy. The source is an adult man with HIV who was CMV-seropositive.

V and J are TRBV19 and TRBJ1-1, with unresolved D. This CDR3 comprises 13 residues. With 6 bases removed from V and 0 bases from J, the gap between germline ends came to 8 bases. CDR1 and CDR2 (germline): LNHDA, SQIVND (reference sequence). In DNA, the CDR3 is TGTGCCAGTAGGAACGTAATGAACACTGAAGCTTTCTTT. It codes for CASRNVMNTEAFF. The full variable domain, rest sourced from reference TRBV19 and TRBJ1-1, is DGGITQSPKYLFRKEGQNVTLSCEQNLNHDAMYWYRQDPGQGLRLIYYSQIVNDFQKGDIAEGYSVSREKKESFPLTVTSAQKNPTAFYLCASRNVMNTEAFFGQGTRLTVV.

CDR3 loop: CASSHPVDTEAFF. The CDR3, as DNA: TGCGCCAGCAGCCACCCAGTGGACACTGAAGCTTTCTTT. This chain joins TRBV4-1 and TRBJ1-1; D call uncertain. The CDR3 extends over 13 amino acids. Germline CDR1 reads MGHRA; CDR2 reads YSYEKL. Trimming cost V 3 bases and J 3 bases, with 8 bases left between them.

The CDR3 region has the DNA TGTGCCAGTTTCGGGGCAGGGGCCGACTATGGCTACACCTTC. Translated, it gives CASFGAGADYGYTF. The genes are TRBV19 and TRBJ1-2, with D possibly matching TRBD1 (6 bases). Trimming cost V 8 bases and J 3 bases, with 16 bases left between them. Germline values: CDR1 LNHDA, CDR2 SQIVND (reference sequence). The CDR3 is made up of 14 amino acids.

This rearrangement joins TRBV6-6 to TRBJ1-1, with D unresolved. CDR3 length equals 12 residues. Per the germline V gene, CDR1 is MNHNY and CDR2 is SVGAGI (reference sequence). Trimming took off 10 bases at V and 4 bases at J, with 13 bases between the two ends. The CDR3: CAIAPRGTEAFF. The DNA for the CDR3 is TGTGCCATCGCTCCCCGGGGCACTGAAGCTTTCTTT.

The rearrangement joins TRBV27 to TRBJ2-7; 7 bases are shared with TRBD1. Looked up from germline, CDR1 is MNHEY and CDR2 is SMNVEV (reference sequence). V was clipped by 5 bases and J by 3 bases; unmatched bases: 10. The CDR3 has 15 amino acids. CDR3 amino acids: CASSSPGTAGYEQYF. CDR3 sequence (DNA): TGTGCCAGCAGTAGTCCCGGGACAGCTGGCTACGAGCAGTACTTC.

This sequence joins TRBV28 and TRBJ2-6; the D gene could be TRBD1 or TRBD2 (5 bases each). Germline CDR1 reads MDHEN; CDR2 reads SYDVKM. Trimming took 7 bases from V and 4 from J, leaving 17 bases between them. The CDR3 covers 16 residues. CDR3 residues: CASIRGGTTGANVLTF. As DNA, the CDR3 is TGTGCCAGCATCAGAGGTGGGACCACGGGGGCCAACGTCCTGACTTTC.

The chain couples TRBV6-1 to TRBJ2-1; TRBD2 agrees at 16 bases. V gave up 1 base and J gave up 8 bases; unmatched junction bases: 11. CDR1 and CDR2 from the germline V gene are MNHNS and SASEGT. CDR3 size: 19 residues. Here the CDR3 reads CASSEVKGLAGGPYDEQFF. The CDR3 DNA reads as TGTGCCAGCAGTGAAGTCAAGGGACTAGCGGGGGGGCCTTACGATGAGCAGTTCTTC.

This clone was counted a single time. V gene TRBV18 combines with J gene TRBJ1-2; unclear D gene. V was pared by 2 bases and J by 2 bases, with 9 bases between. Per germline, CDR1 KGHSH and CDR2 LQKENI. CDR3 length: 14 residues. This CDR3 reads CASSPKGRNYGYTF. CDR3 nucleotide sequence: TGTGCCAGCTCACCAAAAGGGCGGAACTATGGCTACACCTTC.

This chain connects TRBV5-8 to TRBJ2-7; perhaps TRBD1 as D (5 bases). The CDR3 has 17 residues. V shed 4 bases and J shed 0 bases, with 20 bases lying between them. Germline CDR1 and CDR2: SGHTS and YDEGEE. The CDR3 reads CASSLHTTDSHSYEQYF. The CDR3 coding sequence is TGTGCCAGCAGCCTCCACACCACAGACAGCCACTCCTACGAGCAGTACTTC.

The J gene is TRBJ2-2, the V gene TRBV6-5, with 8 nucleotides matching TRBD2. Germline assignment: CDR1 MNHEY and CDR2 SVGAGI. With 4 bases clipped from V and 5 bases from J, the junction kept 9 bases outside the gene matches. The length of the CDR3 is 16 residues. CDR3 sequence reads: CASSSGGWRVTGELFF. The CDR3 DNA reads TGTGCCAGCAGTTCGGGGGGGTGGAGGGTGACCGGGGAGCTGTTTTTT.

V is TRBV5-1 and J is TRBJ2-7; D could derive from TRBD1 or TRBD2 (5 bases each). CDR1 and CDR2 from the germline V gene are SGHRS and YFSETQ. V lost 4 bases to trimming and J lost 0 bases, with 14 bases between them. This CDR3 region has 15 residues. In DNA form, the CDR3 reads TGCGCCAGCAGCAAAACCGGGACGGACTCCTACGAGCAGTACTTC. Protein sequence: CASSKTGTDSYEQYF.

This clone has more than one count but fewer than ten. The gene calls are TRBV7-2 and TRBJ1-6, with TRBD1 as a possible D gene (5 bases). The CDR3 consists of 16 residues. Germline loops: CDR1 SGHTA, CDR2 FQGNSA. The ends were cut back, 2 bases at V and 7 bases at J, with 15 bases in the middle. CDR3: CASSLNGPRQNSPLHF. Here the CDR3 DNA reads TGTGCCAGCAGCTTAAACGGTCCAAGACAGAATTCACCCCTCCACTTT. Full variable domain (missing parts from reference TRBV7-2 and TRBJ1-6): GAGVSQSPSNKVTEKGKDVELRCDPISGHTALYWYRQSLGQGLEFLIYFQGNSAPDKSGLPSDRFSAERTGGSVSTLTIQRTQQEDSAVYLCASSLNGPRQNSPLHFGNGTRLTVT.

This clone was counted only a few times. The V and J genes are TRBV7-2 and TRBJ1-1, with D unclear. The V end lost 2 bases, the J end lost 0 bases, and 10 bases lay between the germline ends. Germline V lookup: CDR1 SGHTA, CDR2 FQGNSA. The CDR3 contains 15 residues. DNA of the CDR3: TGTGCCAGCAGCTTAAGCAGGCACATGAACACTGAAGCTTTCTTT. This encodes CASSLSRHMNTEAFF.

There are a few counts of this clone. The CDR3 nucleotides are TGTGCCAGCAGCTTATCCCCACAGAGATTTAGCAATCAGCCCCAGCATTTT. Its protein product is CASSLSPQRFSNQPQHF. The chain recombines TRBV7-2 with TRBJ1-5; D is unclear. Germline V gene lookup returns CDR1 SGHTA and CDR2 FQGNSA. The CDR3 is made up of 17 amino acids. V was pared by 2 bases and J by 0 bases, with 14 bases between. Looking up the rest from reference TRBV7-2 and TRBJ1-5 gives the full variable domain: GAGVSQSPSNKVTEKGKDVELRCDPISGHTALYWYRQSLGQGLEFLIYFQGNSAPDKSGLPSDRFSAERTGGSVSTLTIQRTQQEDSAVYLCASSLSPQRFSNQPQHFGDGTRLSIL.

Details on this clone: The junction does not match germline at one end; this may be a read error. The J gene is TRBJ2-1, the V gene TRBV7-2, with 8 bases matching TRBD2. Germline values: CDR1 SGHTA, CDR2 FQGNSA. The CDR3 covers 15 residues. The CDR3 here is CASTFGGASYNEQLF. As DNA, the CDR3 is TGTGCCAGCACCTTCGGGGGGGCATCCTACAATGAGCAGCTCTTC.

The chain recombines TRBV28 with TRBJ2-7; 11 nucleotides agree with TRBD1. The germline V gene has CDR1 MDHEN and CDR2 SYDVKM. The CDR3 consists of 16 residues. V lost 7 bases, J lost 1 base, and 9 bases stayed unmatched. The DNA of the CDR3 is TGTGCCAGCATTACCGCCGGGACAGGGGGTTCCTACGAGCAGTACTTC. Translation: CASITAGTGGSYEQYF. Combining the CDR3 with reference TRBV28 and TRBJ2-7 gives the whole variable domain DVKVTQSSRYLVKRTGEKVFLECVQDMDHENMFWYRQDPGLGLRLIYFSYDVKMKEKGDIPEGYSVSREKKERFSLILESASTNQTSMYLCASITAGTGGSYEQYFGPGTRLTVT.

This chain uses TRBV10-3 with TRBJ2-5; 8 positions agree with TRBD1. The CDR3 has 14 amino acids. V gave up 4 bases and J gave up 4 bases; unmatched junction bases: 5. Per the germline V gene, CDR1 is ENHRY and CDR2 is SYGVKD. The DNA of the CDR3 is TGTGCCATCAGTGCCGGACAGGGTGGAGAGACCCAGTACTTC. Its translation is CAISAGQGGETQYF.

The gene calls are TRBV5-1 and TRBJ2-1, with 12 bases identical to TRBD2. This CDR3 spans 16 amino acids. V gave up 0 bases and J gave up 5 bases; unmatched junction bases: 3. Per the germline V gene, CDR1 is SGHRS and CDR2 is YFSETQ. In nucleotides, the CDR3 is TGCGCCAGCAGCTTGGGCCCTAGCGGGGGGGACAATGAGCAGTTCTTC. The encoded protein is CASSLGPSGGDNEQFF.

The V call is TRBV24-1, the J call TRBJ2-2; 9 positions agree with TRBD1. The CDR3 spans 18 residues. V lost 2 bases, J lost 4 bases, and 10 bases stayed unmatched. The germline CDR1 and CDR2 sequences are KGHDR and SFDVKD. This CDR3 reads CATSDSPRQGGFTGELFF. CDR3 bases: TGTGCCACCAGTGATTCACCTAGACAGGGGGGCTTCACCGGGGAGCTGTTTTTT.

The V gene is TRBV29-1, the J gene TRBJ2-7, with 7 nucleotides matching TRBD1. The CDR3 extends over 14 amino acids. In germline, CDR1 is SQVTM, CDR2 ANQGSEA. The junction had 10 bases not matched to a gene; V was cut back by 6 bases and J by 2 bases. CDR3: CSVTLTGDPYEQYF. CDR3 bases: TGCAGCGTAACCCTAACAGGGGACCCCTACGAGCAGTACTTC.